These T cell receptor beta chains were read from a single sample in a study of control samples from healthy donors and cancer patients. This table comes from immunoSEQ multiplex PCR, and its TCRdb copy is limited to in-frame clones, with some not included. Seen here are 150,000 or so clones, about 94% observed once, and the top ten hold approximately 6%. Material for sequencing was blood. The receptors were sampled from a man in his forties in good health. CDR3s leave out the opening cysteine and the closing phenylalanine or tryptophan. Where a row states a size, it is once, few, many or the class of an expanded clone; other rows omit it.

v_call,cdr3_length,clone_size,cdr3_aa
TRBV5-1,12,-,ASRSNSWDEKLF
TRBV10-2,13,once,ASSDAPLSYNEQF
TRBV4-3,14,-,ASSQVRARTNGELF
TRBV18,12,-,ASSPWTGSYEQY
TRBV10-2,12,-,ASSRTGGGSEQY
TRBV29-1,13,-,SVLSQGSSYNEQF
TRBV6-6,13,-,ASSYEWKGKEKLF
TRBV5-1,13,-,ASSLAWGENEKLF
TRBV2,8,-,ASSYGGAF
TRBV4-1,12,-,ASSQIGSTGELF
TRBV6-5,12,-,ASSYPGRNTEAF
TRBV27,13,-,ASSPGISSTDTQY
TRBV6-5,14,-,ASSSTDRARNSPLH
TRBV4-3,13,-,ASSQDRGEYNEQF
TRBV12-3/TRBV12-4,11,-,ASSETDRYEQY
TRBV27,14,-,ASSSVGSSNTGELF
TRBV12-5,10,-,ASGLWDTEAF
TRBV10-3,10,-,AIKVTPGELF
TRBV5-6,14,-,ASSLRGSSYNSPLH
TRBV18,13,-,ASSPQGSGLTEAF
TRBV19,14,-,ASSWAGGASDTEAF
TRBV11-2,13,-,ASSLGTGPFYGYT
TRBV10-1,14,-,ASSEWHSATNEKLF
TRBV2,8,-,ASRTGEQY
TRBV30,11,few,AWGRQGNQPQH
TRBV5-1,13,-,ASRVGGTGFTEAF
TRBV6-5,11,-,ASSRQGPYGYT
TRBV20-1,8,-,SATDYGYT
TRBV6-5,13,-,ASNPGQGNNSPLH
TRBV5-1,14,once,ASSLAGRGGQETQY
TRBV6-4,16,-,ASSDPRAKGKGAYEQY
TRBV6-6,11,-,ASSSVVSTEAF
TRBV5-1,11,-,ASSRDSTGELF
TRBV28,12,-,ASTPGQGLDTQY
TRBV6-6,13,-,ASSSGGTGDYEQY
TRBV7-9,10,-,ASSLGNQPQH
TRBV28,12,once,ASSSTGQSYEQY
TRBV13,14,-,ASSSPFEGPSYGYT